The TCR beta chain described here comes from a study of OX40 agonist ivuxolimab in advanced cancers. Study in general: Antecedent anti-PD-1, anti-PD-L1 or anti-CTLA-4 therapy was permissible, with under 50% having received some.

Points on this clone: As yet, its antigen is unknown.

Measured with immunoSEQ multiplex PCR; TCRdb has only the in-frame clones, and not every one. This sample has 55,000 to 80,000 clones, with approximately 80% found just once. This CDR3 contains 14 residues. V dropped 1 base and J dropped 0 bases, with 7 bases sitting between them. CDR1 and CDR2 from the germline V gene are LNHDA and SQIVND (reference sequence). Broader study findings: Part of the nonresponder group also had normalized T-cell clonal expansion that was low.

The chain joins TRBV19 to TRBJ2-7; D possibly uses TRBD1 or TRBD2 (5 bases each). Specimen: CD4+ or CD8+ T cells sorted from blood, collected in a trial of the OX40 agonist ivuxolimab. The receptor was derived from an adult with an advanced solid tumor such as melanoma, head and neck, liver or kidney cancer. CDR3 DNA: TGTGCCAGTAGTATAGGGGACGGCTCCTACGAGCAGTACTTC. Its translation: CASSIGDGSYEQYF.